The rows below give T cell receptor beta chains drawn from one sample of a study of T cell responses to AZD1222 COVID-19 vaccine. Profiled with immunoSEQ multiplex PCR; TCRdb holds only in-frame clones, not every one. The repertoire has 150,000 to 200,000 clones, approximately 89% of them found once; the top ten carry under 1.5%. The starting material was peripheral blood, obtained 28 days after the second AZD1222 dose. These receptors were obtained from an adult who received the AZD1222 COVID-19 vaccine. Both conserved end residues are part of each CDR3. A D gene is named only where the DNA matches it firmly. Clone size, where shown, is once, few, many, or a class for clones that have expanded.

clone_size	v_call	d_call	j_call	cdr3_aa	cdr3_nt
NA	TRBV27	NA	TRBJ1-5	CASIYSNQPQHF	TGTGCCAGCATCTATAGCAATCAGCCCCAGCATTTT
NA	TRBV6-5	TRBD1	TRBJ2-7	CASKTGTGGFNEQYF	TGTGCCAGCAAGACCGGGACAGGGGGCTTCAACGAGCAGTACTTC
NA	TRBV5-8	TRBD2	TRBJ2-1	CASSLGPSGRNNEQFF	TGTGCCAGCAGCTTGGGGCCTAGCGGGAGGAACAATGAGCAGTTCTTC
NA	TRBV12-3/TRBV12-4	NA	TRBJ2-5	CASSKLGETQYF	TGTGCCAGCAGTAAGTTGGGCGAGACCCAGTACTTC
NA	TRBV10-3	TRBD1	TRBJ2-6	CAISEWGQVSSGANVLTF	TGTGCCATCAGTGAGTGGGGACAGGTGAGCTCTGGGGCCAACGTCCTGACTTTC
NA	TRBV19	NA	TRBJ2-7	CASRDLDEQYF	TGTGCCAGTAGGGACCTGGACGAGCAGTACTTC
NA	TRBV27	NA	TRBJ2-1	CASSPYLIPNEQFF	TGTGCCAGCAGTCCATACTTGATTCCCAATGAGCAGTTCTTC
NA	TRBV29-1	NA	TRBJ1-1	CSVAYRAIGTTEAFF	TGCAGCGTCGCCTACAGGGCTATTGGGACCACTGAAGCTTTCTTT
once	TRBV6-2/TRBV6-3	NA	TRBJ1-2	CASRPHGALGYTF	TGTGCCAGCAGACCTCACGGTGCGTTAGGCTACACCTTC
NA	TRBV6-6	NA	TRBJ2-7	CASSFLPLQGYEQYF	TGTGCCAGCAGTTTCCTCCCATTACAGGGTTACGAGCAGTACTTC
NA	TRBV27	NA	TRBJ2-7	CASSLLEQGGGQQYF	TGTGCCAGCAGTTTATTAGAGCAGGGAGGCGGCCAGCAGTACTTC
NA	TRBV4-1	NA	TRBJ1-5	CASSQGYSNQPQHF	TGCGCCAGCAGCCAGGGGTATAGCAATCAGCCCCAGCATTTT
NA	TRBV5-4	NA	TRBJ1-5	CASSSDVSNQPQHF	TGTGCCAGCAGCTCAGACGTTAGCAATCAGCCCCAGCATTTT
NA	TRBV7-2	TRBD1	TRBJ2-4	CASSFNRGREDIQYF	TGTGCCAGCAGCTTTAACAGGGGAAGGGAAGACATTCAGTACTTC
NA	TRBV10-3	NA	TRBJ1-3	CAIAGFAGNTIYF	TGTGCCATCGCCGGTTTCGCTGGAAACACCATATATTTT
NA	TRBV7-9	NA	TRBJ2-7	CASSLDRQAPTNEQYF	TGTGCCAGCAGCTTAGATCGCCAGGCCCCGACTAACGAGCAGTACTTC
once	TRBV19	TRBD1	TRBJ1-5	CASSTIPGQGDQPQHF	TGTGCCAGTAGTACCATCCCCGGACAGGGAGACCAGCCCCAGCATTTT
few	TRBV24-1	NA	TRBJ2-1	CATSRSGYNEQFF	TGTGCCACCAGTCGTTCGGGCTACAATGAGCAGTTCTTC
NA	TRBV3-1/TRBV3-2	TRBD2	TRBJ2-1	CASSLLAGVEQFF	TGTGCCAGCAGCCTGCTAGCGGGAGTTGAGCAGTTCTTC
NA	TRBV5-1	TRBD2	TRBJ2-1	CASSLREREAFSYNEQFF	TGCGCCAGCAGCTTGAGGGAGCGGGAGGCTTTCTCCTACAATGAGCAGTTCTTC
NA	TRBV27	TRBD2	TRBJ2-2	CASESASGNTGELFF	TGTGCCAGCGAGTCCGCTAGCGGGAACACCGGGGAGCTGTTTTTT
NA	TRBV20-1	TRBD1	TRBJ1-2	CSASWGQGFYGYTF	TGCAGTGCTAGTTGGGGACAGGGGTTCTATGGCTACACCTTC
NA	TRBV19	TRBD1	TRBJ1-4	CASRGQGNEKLFF	TGTGCCAGCCGGGGACAGGGAAACGAAAAACTGTTTTTT
NA	TRBV5-1	TRBD1	TRBJ2-3	CASSLPGQKYTDTQYF	TGCGCCAGCAGCTTACCGGGACAGAAATACACAGATACGCAGTATTTT
many	TRBV10-3	NA	TRBJ1-3	CAIRDSSGNTIYF	TGTGCCATCAGGGACAGCTCTGGAAACACCATATATTTT
NA	TRBV18	NA	TRBJ2-1	CASQSLESSYNEQFF	TGTGCCAGCCAGAGCCTTGAGAGCTCCTACAATGAGCAGTTCTTC
NA	TRBV7-3	NA	TRBJ1-6	CASSLTGGSPLHF	TGTGCCAGCAGCTTAACAGGGGGTTCACCCCTCCACTTT
NA	TRBV11-3	NA	TRBJ1-3	CASSLSFGNTIYF	TGTGCCAGCAGCTTATCCTTTGGAAACACCATATATTTT
NA	TRBV19	NA	TRBJ2-2	CASSLSPLGGSNTGELFF	TGTGCCAGTAGCCTATCCCCACTGGGGGGATCGAACACCGGGGAGCTGTTTTTT
NA	TRBV27	NA	TRBJ2-2	CASSLLSVVGSNTGELFF	TGTGCCAGCAGTTTGCTCTCGGTGGTCGGCTCGAACACCGGGGAGCTGTTTTTT
NA	TRBV7-8	NA	TRBJ1-2	CASSLEGAPGGYTF	TGTGCCAGCAGCTTAGAGGGCGCTCCGGGAGGCTACACCTTC
NA	TRBV11-2	TRBD1	TRBJ1-1	CASSPGQGSNTEAFF	TGTGCCAGCAGCCCGGGACAGGGCTCGAACACTGAAGCTTTCTTT
NA	TRBV7-2	TRBD1	TRBJ2-7	CASSLGGRDRGNEQYF	TGTGCCAGCAGCTTAGGGGGGAGGGACAGGGGCAACGAGCAGTACTTC
NA	TRBV7-3	NA	TRBJ2-1	CASSFASGGDNEQFF	TGTGCCAGCAGCTTTGCGTCAGGGGGGGACAATGAGCAGTTCTTC
NA	TRBV28	NA	TRBJ1-1	CASSPRAFGTEAFF	TGTGCCAGCAGTCCGAGGGCGTTCGGGACTGAAGCTTTCTTT
NA	TRBV28	NA	TRBJ2-7	CASSSYIRGEQYF	TGTGCCAGCAGTTCCTATATCAGGGGAGAGCAGTACTTC
NA	TRBV7-3	TRBD1	TRBJ2-2	CASSLMGTGANTGELFF	TGTGCCAGCAGCTTAATGGGGACAGGGGCGAACACCGGGGAGCTGTTTTTT
NA	TRBV2	TRBD1	TRBJ2-2	CASRTGTGELFF	TGTGCCAGCAGGACAGGGACCGGGGAGCTGTTTTTT
once	TRBV7-9	NA	TRBJ2-7	CASNTGAPYEQYF	TGTGCCAGCAACACCGGGGCCCCCTACGAGCAGTACTTC
once	TRBV7-2	NA	TRBJ2-2	CASSRQGGANTGELFF	TGTGCCAGCAGCCGGCAGGGGGGCGCGAACACCGGGGAGCTGTTTTTT
NA	TRBV4-2	NA	TRBJ1-1	CASSQEQGNTEAFF	TGTGCCAGCAGCCAAGAACAGGGAAACACTGAAGCTTTCTTT
once	TRBV2	NA	TRBJ1-4	CASRSDTATNEKLFF	TGTGCCAGCAGATCAGACACTGCAACTAATGAAAAACTGTTTTTT
NA	TRBV28	TRBD1	TRBJ2-5	CASSPSGRGRGETQYF	TGTGCCAGCAGTCCCAGTGGCAGGGGGCGCGGAGAGACCCAGTACTTC
NA	TRBV11-1	NA	TRBJ1-1	CASSLTANTEAFF	TGTGCCAGCAGCTTAACAGCGAACACTGAAGCTTTCTTT
once	TRBV5-1	NA	TRBJ2-7	CASSLERQYEQYF	TGCGCCAGCAGCTTGGAACGACAGTACGAGCAGTACTTC
NA	TRBV7-9	NA	TRBJ1-1	CATPTGGRNTEAFF	TGTGCCACCCCGACCGGGGGCAGAAACACTGAAGCTTTCTTT
NA	TRBV2	TRBD1	TRBJ1-6	CASSETIGTANNSPLHF	TGTGCCAGCAGTGAAACCATCGGGACAGCAAATAATTCACCCCTCCACTTT
NA	TRBV27	NA	TRBJ1-5	CASRKGGSNQPQHF	TGTGCCAGCCGGAAGGGCGGTAGCAATCAGCCCCAGCATTTT